This entry features one T cell receptor beta chain sequence. TCRdb keeps only in-frame clones here, not all; method: immunoSEQ multiplex PCR. In the table there are 70,000 to 85,000 clones, less than 98% of which are singletons. The data were taken from a study of technical replicates of blood from a few donors. Germline V gene data show CDR1 as LNHNV and CDR2 as YYDKDF (reference sequence). The CDR3 covers 14 residues. V lost 0 bases to trimming and J lost 1 base, with 6 bases between them. The receptor was isolated from a human donor in good health. The chain is built from TRBV15 and TRBJ1-1; TRBD1 is a possible D gene (6 bases). The material sequenced was T cells isolated from PBMCs. The CDR3 DNA sequence: TGTGCCACCAGCAGAGAACAGGGGAACACTGAAGCTTTCTTT. This translates into CATSREQGNTEAFF.